This TCR beta chain stems from a study of T cell repertoires in cytomegalovirus infection. TCRdb independently ran MiXCR on the reads; one entry per CDR3 protein. In the table there are about 770,000 distinct CDR3 sequences, 29% of which are singletons. With respect to this clonotype: Its antigen is not identified.

The germline V gene encodes CDR1 SQVTM and CDR2 ANQGSEA. Between the trimmed V and J ends, which lost 6 bases and 8 bases, there was a span of 19 bases. The CDR3 contains 13 residues. The sample was cultured CD8+ T cells from PBMCs, taken from culture after CMV antigen stimulation. The receptor was derived from a human donor in good health (CMV status not recorded). Some clones in this sample may be carry-over from other donors' samples. The genes are TRBV29-1 and TRBJ1-2; unclear D gene. The CDR3 bases are TGCAGCGTCGAACCAGGACGAGCAGGCGGCTACACCTTC. Its protein is CSVEPGRAGGYTF.